These 24 T cell receptor beta chains originate from one sample sequenced in a study of CD4 T cells in relation to SARS-CoV-2 and coronaviruses. The repertoire was sequenced with immunoSEQ multiplex PCR; TCRdb's copy has only in-frame clones and lacks some. The table lists about 20,000 clones, 77% of them singletons. The antigens for these receptors are not known. The unexposed donors gave CD4+ T cells in about 2011-2019, prior to COVID-19. CD4+ T cells were isolated from the cells after 10 days of culture. The sequenced sample was CD4+ T cells from PBMCs, cultured in vitro. These TCRs come from a human donor in good health.

The chain combines TRBV4-1 with TRBJ1-2; 9 bases are a match to TRBD1. J lost 6 bases, V lost 2 bases, and 1 base had no gene match. This CDR3 has 13 amino acids. CDR1 MGHRA and CDR2 YSYEKL come from the germline V gene. The CDR3 protein is CASSQWTGDGYTF. The CDR3 bases are TGCGCCAGCAGCCAATGGACAGGGGATGGCTACACCTTC.

J is TRBJ2-7 and V is TRBV2, with TRBD2 identical over 9 bases. CDR3 length: 15 residues. Trimming cost V 6 bases and J 0 bases; bases outside gene matches: 6. Germline V gives CDR1 SNHLY, CDR2 FYNNEI. CDR3: CASRALSGSSYEQYF. The DNA of the CDR3 is TGTGCCAGCAGGGCACTTAGCGGGAGCTCCTACGAGCAGTACTTC. Drawing the rest from reference TRBV2 and TRBJ2-7, the complete variable domain is EPEVTQTPSHQVTQMGQEVILRCVPISNHLYFYWYRQILGQKVEFLVSFYNNEISEKSEIFDDQFSVERPDGSNFTLKIRSTKLEDSAMYFCASRALSGSSYEQYFGPGTRLTVT.

The chain combines TRBV24-1 with TRBJ1-4; a weak D match, TRBD1 (5 bases). Germline CDR1 and CDR2: KGHDR and SFDVKD. This CDR3 has 16 amino acids. The V end was cut by 4 bases, the J end by 5 bases, with 16 bases between. CDR3 sequence reads: CATSDPRQSPNEKLFF. CDR3 coding DNA: TGTGCCACCAGTGACCCCCGACAGAGCCCGAATGAAAAACTGTTTTTT.

This chain connects TRBV24-1 to TRBJ2-1; D may be TRBD2 (5 bases). CDR3 size: 10 residues. CDR1 and CDR2 from the germline V gene are KGHDR and SFDVKD. The CDR3 DNA is TGTGGGCGTGGAGGTCATGAGCAGTTCTTC. Translation: CGRGGHEQFF.

The CDR3 bases are TGTGCCAGCAGGTGGCAGGGCAATCAGCCCCAGCATTTT. Protein: CASRWQGNQPQHF. J is TRBJ1-5 and V is TRBV28; D call uncertain. With 6 bases removed from V and 2 bases from J, the gap between germline ends came to 8 bases. This CDR3 contains 13 residues. Germline CDR1 is MDHEN and CDR2 is SYDVKM.

This clone was found once. The rearrangement links TRBV7-2 to TRBJ2-1; 9 bases align to TRBD2. This CDR3 spans 14 amino acids. Germline CDR1 is SGHTA and CDR2 is FQGNSA. J gave up 4 bases and V 2 bases, and 0 bases lay outside the gene matches. The CDR3 DNA follows: TGTGCCAGCAGCTTACTAGCGGGATACAATGAGCAGTTCTTC. It encodes CASSLLAGYNEQFF.

This chain connects TRBV7-9 to TRBJ1-4, with no clear D. The V gene lost 5 bases and the J gene lost 2 bases, with 12 bases spanning the gap. Germline values: CDR1 SEHNR, CDR2 FQNEAQ (reference sequence). The CDR3 runs 15 residues. The CDR3 nucleotides read TGTGCCAGCAGCCCCGGGTCTGGGACTAATGAAAAACTGTTTTTT. Translation: CASSPGSGTNEKLFF.

The V and J genes are TRBV9 and TRBJ2-1, with 9 bases aligning to TRBD2. This CDR3 is 15 amino acids long. Trimming removed 0 bases from V and 7 bases from J; junction bases left unmatched: 5. Germline CDR1 is SGDLS and CDR2 is YYNGEE. Here the CDR3 reads CASSVVVAGANEQFF. The CDR3 coding sequence is TGTGCCAGCAGCGTAGTCGTAGCGGGAGCAAATGAGCAGTTCTTC.

The chain links TRBV30 to TRBJ2-7; D unresolved. Germline V CDR1 and CDR2: GTSNPN, SVGIG (reference sequence). V lost 0 bases and J lost 7, with 16 bases in between. This CDR3 region has 14 residues. CDR3 DNA sequence: TGTGCCTGGAGTGTAATGTCGCAGCCTGGGGAGCAGTACTTC. Translated, it gives CAWSVMSQPGEQYF.

The J gene is TRBJ2-1, the V gene TRBV6-5; maybe TRBD2 (6 bases). Germline-derived CDR1 and CDR2 are MNHEY and SVGAGI. The V gene lost 2 bases and the J gene lost 4 bases, with 15 bases spanning the gap. The CDR3 runs to 16 residues. The CDR3 nucleotides are TGTGCCAGCAGTTACAAGCCTCTAGCGACTTACAATGAGCAGTTCTTC. This translates into CASSYKPLATYNEQFF.

For the CDR3, the DNA is TGTGCCAGCAGTGAAGGAACGGGGCGGGAGACCCAGTACTTC. Amino acid sequence: CASSEGTGRETQYF. The chain has TRBV6-1 and TRBJ2-5, with D perhaps assigned TRBD1 or TRBD2 (5 bases each). Trimming shortened V by 1 base and J by 5 bases, and 11 bases separated the two germline ends. Germline CDR1 MNHNS, CDR2 SASEGT. This CDR3 region has 14 residues.

The chain recombines TRBV30 with TRBJ1-6; maybe TRBD1 (5 bases). Germline-derived CDR1 and CDR2 are GTSNPN and SVGIG (reference sequence). This CDR3 contains 13 residues. V shed 4 bases and J shed 9 bases, with 13 bases lying between them. The DNA for the CDR3 is TGTGCCTGGACGGGCCCTGGGGGTTCACCCCTCCACTTT. Its protein is CAWTGPGGSPLHF. The full variable domain, completed using reference TRBV30 and TRBJ1-6, is SQTIHQWPATLVQPVGSPLSLECTVEGTSNPNLYWYRQAAGRGLQLLFYSVGIGQISSEVPQNLSASRPQDRQFILSSKKLLLSDSGFYLCAWTGPGGSPLHFGNGTRLTVT.

The chain couples TRBV21-1 to TRBJ2-4; the D call in the table, TRBD1, was not verified against the DNA. TRBV21-1 is a listed pseudogene. This CDR3 is 14 amino acids long. The CDR3 reads CATLEGVITNIQYF. For the CDR3, the DNA is TGTGCCACCCTCGAAGGGGTTATCACAAACATTCAGTACTTC.

This clone was seen a few times. The chain joins TRBV5-1 to TRBJ1-2, with 7 bases that match TRBD1. Germline values: CDR1 SGHRS, CDR2 YFSETQ. This CDR3 is built from 13 residues. V shed 0 bases, J shed 5 bases, and the junction held 1 base outside the gene matches. This CDR3 reads CASSLGGQYGYTF. CDR3 coding DNA: TGCGCCAGCAGCTTGGGGGGACAGTATGGCTACACCTTC.

This chain connects TRBV24-1 to TRBJ2-2, with D perhaps given as TRBD1 or TRBD2 (5 bases each). CDR1 and CDR2 from the germline V gene are KGHDR and SFDVKD. This CDR3 contains 16 residues. The V end was cut by 7 bases, the J end by 6 bases, with 20 bases between. CDR3 in DNA: TGTGCCACCAGAGGGACGGCCGGGAAAAGCGCCGGGGAGCTGTTTTTT. Encoded protein: CATRGTAGKSAGELFF.

There are a few counts of this clone. The chain is built from TRBV18 and TRBJ1-1; D is perhaps TRBD1 (5 bases). CDR3 size: 13 residues. Germline V gives CDR1 KGHSH, CDR2 LQKENI. The germline V and J ends were trimmed by 4 bases and 4 bases, with 10 bases remaining between them. The DNA for the CDR3 is TGTGCCAGCTCACTGTCGGGGGGCACTGAAGCTTTCTTT. It codes for CASSLSGGTEAFF.

The J gene is TRBJ1-1, the V gene TRBV7-8; 8 positions agree with TRBD1. CDR1 and CDR2 (germline): SGHVS, FQNEAQ. V lost 5 bases and J lost 10; bases outside the gene matches: 9. The CDR3 is 13 residues long. CDR3 DNA sequence: TGTGCCAGCAGCCCGGGGGACAGGCCTCTAGCTTTCTTT. It codes for CASSPGDRPLAFF.

The V gene is TRBV3-1 (or the pseudogene TRBV3-2), the J gene TRBJ2-7; a weak D match, TRBD2 (5 bases). The germline V and J ends were trimmed by 6 bases and 0 bases, with 12 bases remaining between them. CDR1 and CDR2 from the germline V gene are LGHDT and YNNKEL (reference sequence). CDR3 size: 14 residues. The CDR3 nucleotides read TGTGCCAGCAGTCAGTTCGAGGGCTCCTACGAGCAGTACTTC. Its translation: CASSQFEGSYEQYF.

The rearrangement uses TRBV5-1 and TRBJ2-5, with 9 bases aligning to TRBD1. This CDR3 spans 14 amino acids. V lost 4 bases, J lost 5 bases, and 6 bases stayed unmatched. Germline CDR1 SGHRS, CDR2 YFSETQ. DNA of the CDR3: TGCGCCAGCAGCGAGAGGACAGGGGCGGAGACCCAGTACTTC. Translated: CASSERTGAETQYF. Filled out from reference TRBV5-1 and TRBJ2-5, the complete variable domain reads KAGVTQTPRYLIKTRGQQVTLSCSPISGHRSVSWYQQTPGQGLQFLFEYFSETQRNKGNFPGRFSGRQFSNSRSEMNVSTLELGDSALYLCASSERTGAETQYFGPGTRLLVL.

V and J are TRBV5-4 and TRBJ2-7; the D gene is possibly TRBD2 (5 bases). Germline V gives CDR1 SGHNT, CDR2 YYREEE (reference sequence). Trimming took off 1 base at V and 6 bases at J, with 11 bases between the two ends. The CDR3 is 13 amino acids. The CDR3 loop is CASSLRSGSEQYF. The CDR3 DNA follows: TGTGCCAGCAGCTTGAGATCGGGGTCCGAGCAGTACTTC. Complete variable domain (other parts from reference TRBV5-4 and TRBJ2-7): ETGVTQSPTHLIKTRGQQVTLRCSSQSGHNTVSWYQQALGQGPQFIFQYYREEENGRGNFPPRFSGLQFPNYSSELNVNALELDDSALYLCASSLRSGSEQYFGPGTRLTVT.

The chain links TRBV12-5 to TRBJ1-6; D is perhaps TRBD1 (6 bases). V was cut by 2 bases and J by 10 bases, with 12 bases left in between. Looked up from germline, CDR1 is LGHNT and CDR2 is FRNRAP. This CDR3 region has 14 residues. CDR3 coding DNA: TGTGCTAGTGGTTTGACAGGGCAAAGCTCACCCCTCCACTTT. Amino acid sequence: CASGLTGQSSPLHF.

The rearrangement joins TRBV30 to TRBJ2-5; D could derive from TRBD1 or TRBD2 (6 bases each). Germline V gene data show CDR1 as GTSNPN and CDR2 as SVGIG (reference sequence). This CDR3 contains 12 residues. Trimming left V 2 bases short and J 5 bases short, with 9 bases between. The CDR3 sequence: CAWSRGVETQYF. In nucleotides, the CDR3 is TGTGCCTGGAGTAGGGGGGTGGAGACCCAGTACTTC. The entire variable domain, with the rest obtained from reference TRBV30 and TRBJ2-5, is as follows: SQTIHQWPATLVQPVGSPLSLECTVEGTSNPNLYWYRQAAGRGLQLLFYSVGIGQISSEVPQNLSASRPQDRQFILSSKKLLLSDSGFYLCAWSRGVETQYFGPGTRLLVL.

V usage is TRBV2 and J usage is TRBJ1-4; D unclear. CDR1 is SNHLY, CDR2 FYNNEI, per germline. The V and J ends lost 6 bases and 0 bases respectively, with 8 bases between them. The CDR3 extends over 14 amino acids. CDR3 DNA sequence: TGTGCCAGCAGGCCACTGGCAACTAATGAAAAACTGTTTTTT. Translated, it gives CASRPLATNEKLFF.

J is TRBJ1-3 and V is TRBV7-9; no clear D. Germline loops: CDR1 SEHNR, CDR2 FQNEAQ (reference sequence). The V gene lost 5 bases and the J gene lost 2 bases, with 13 bases spanning the gap. The CDR3 consists of 15 residues. In nucleotides, the CDR3 is TGTGCCAGCAGCCCCGAGAGGCTTACTGGAAACACCATATATTTT. Protein sequence: CASSPERLTGNTIYF.